These 21 T cell receptor beta chains came from one sample sequenced in a study of blood T cell repertoires in COVID-19. Assay used: immunoSEQ multiplex PCR; TCRdb lists only in-frame clones, some missing. The sample carries roughly 170,000 clones, roughly 80% recorded once. The sequenced sample consisted of PBMCs or T cells enriched from blood (not recorded which). The receptors derive from a woman in her 40s with acute COVID-19.

Note on this clone: The same CDR3 is also encoded by other DNA sequences in this sample. The chain combines TRBV5-1 with TRBJ1-2; 9 bases align to TRBD1. Looked up from germline, CDR1 is SGHRS and CDR2 is YFSETQ. Trimming at V came to 0 bases and at J to 3 bases, leaving 3 bases not matched to a gene. This CDR3 has 15 residues. Written as DNA, the CDR3 is TGCGCCAGCAGCTTGGGACAGGGGGACTACTATGGCTACACCTTC. Its protein is CASSLGQGDYYGYTF. Variable domain in full (rest from reference TRBV5-1 and TRBJ1-2): KAGVTQTPRYLIKTRGQQVTLSCSPISGHRSVSWYQQTPGQGLQFLFEYFSETQRNKGNFPGRFSGRQFSNSRSEMNVSTLELGDSALYLCASSLGQGDYYGYTFGSGTRLTVV.

The rearrangement joins TRBV29-1 to TRBJ1-1, with TRBD1 matching 10 bases. The J segment lost 0 bases and the V segment lost 4 bases, leaving 8 bases of the junction unmatched. This CDR3 is 16 amino acids long. The germline V gene encodes CDR1 SQVTM and CDR2 ANQGSEA. The CDR3 nucleotides read TGCAGCGTTGTACCCGACAGGGGGCTTTTGAACACTGAAGCTTTCTTT. It is translated as CSVVPDRGLLNTEAFF.

The J gene is TRBJ1-4, the V gene TRBV6-5, with D possibly TRBD1 on 5 matching bases. V shed 2 bases and J shed 8 bases, with 9 bases lying between them. CDR3 length: 13 amino acids. Germline V gives CDR1 MNHEY, CDR2 SVGAGI. DNA of the CDR3: TGTGCCAGCAGTTACAGGGGTGGAGAAAAACTGTTTTTT. Translated: CASSYRGGEKLFF.

The chain is built from TRBV12-3 or TRBV12-4 and TRBJ1-3; D not resolved. V was shortened by 5 bases and J by 7 bases, with 9 bases between the two germline ends. This CDR3 region has 12 residues. The CDR3 is CASSHSSNTIYF. As DNA, the CDR3 is TGTGCCAGCAGTCACAGCTCCAACACCATATATTTT.

The chain joins TRBV27 to TRBJ1-1, with TRBD1 matching over 11 bases. The CDR3 sequence is 16 residues long. Germline trimming cut 6 bases from V and 4 bases from J; bases unmatched to any gene: 10. Germline V CDR1 and CDR2: MNHEY, SMNVEV (reference sequence). CDR3 in DNA: TGTGCCAGCAGAGGGCGGGGGACAGGGGGAATCACTGAAGCTTTCTTT. Residues: CASRGRGTGGITEAFF.

A single count supports this clone. The chain links TRBV15 to TRBJ1-4; D remains ambiguous. V was clipped by 5 bases and J by 8 bases, with 12 bases between them. Germline CDR1 reads LNHNV; CDR2 reads YYDKDF (reference sequence). The CDR3 is 13 amino acids. DNA for the CDR3: TGTGCCACCAGCCCGGGGTTCAGGGAAAAACTGTTTTTT. This translates into CATSPGFREKLFF.

The V and J genes are TRBV2 and TRBJ1-6; maybe TRBD1 (5 bases). V lost 6 bases, J lost 5 bases, and 11 bases lay in between. Germline CDR1 and CDR2: SNHLY and FYNNEI. The CDR3 extends over 14 amino acids. CDR3: CASRPGLDNSPLHF. The CDR3, as DNA: TGTGCCAGCAGACCGGGACTCGATAATTCACCCCTCCACTTT.

The rearrangement uses TRBV11-2 and TRBJ2-1; D not certain. Between the trimmed V and J ends, which lost 0 bases and 2 bases, there was a span of 14 bases. The CDR3 totals 17 residues. CDR1 is SGHAT and CDR2 is FQNNGV in the germline V gene. The DNA of the CDR3 is TGTGCCAGCAGCTTAGATCACGGGTCTGTAGCCTACAATGAGCAGTTCTTC. It codes for CASSLDHGSVAYNEQFF. Full variable domain (outside the CDR3, taken from reference TRBV11-2 and TRBJ2-1): EAGVAQSPRYKIIEKRQSVAFWCNPISGHATLYWYQQILGQGPKLLIQFQNNGVVDDSQLPKDRFSAERLKGVDSTLKIQPAKLEDSAVYLCASSLDHGSVAYNEQFFGPGTRLTVL.

Here the CDR3 reads CASSFAQGVSYNEQFF. For the CDR3, the DNA is TGTGCCAGCAGCTTCGCACAGGGAGTTTCCTACAATGAGCAGTTCTTC. V gene TRBV27 combines with J gene TRBJ2-1; tentative D call: TRBD1 (6 bases). The CDR3 consists of 16 residues. V was cut by 6 bases and J by 1 base, with 16 bases left in between. The germline gives CDR1 MNHEY, CDR2 SMNVEV (reference sequence).

This clone showed up just a few times. This chain joins TRBV19 and TRBJ1-5, with 12 bases aligning to TRBD1. This CDR3 is 19 amino acids long. Germline V gives CDR1 LNHDA, CDR2 SQIVND (reference sequence). V was clipped by 10 bases and J by 4 bases; unmatched bases: 20. The DNA for the CDR3 is TGTGCCACCATTGAAATAGGGACAGGGGGCGCGGTGTGGAATCAGCCCCAGCATTTT. Protein sequence: CATIEIGTGGAVWNQPQHF.

The chain is built from TRBV2 and TRBJ1-6, with 7 bases matching TRBD1. In germline, CDR1 is SNHLY, CDR2 FYNNEI. V was clipped by 5 bases and J by 8 bases; unmatched bases: 6. The CDR3 has 14 amino acids. CDR3 in amino acids: CASSRQGGYSPLHF. CDR3 bases: TGTGCCAGCAGTCGACAGGGAGGTTATTCACCCCTCCACTTT.

The rearrangement joins TRBV9 to TRBJ2-1, with D possibly being TRBD2 (6 bases). The germline gives CDR1 SGDLS, CDR2 YYNGEE. The CDR3 consists of 16 residues. V gave up 3 bases and J gave up 1 base, with 14 bases separating them. The CDR3 nucleotides are TGTGCCAGCAGCGCGCAGCGGGTTGGGTCCTACAATGAGCAGTTCTTC. The encoded protein is CASSAQRVGSYNEQFF.

The V gene is TRBV5-1, the J gene TRBJ2-5; 12 nucleotides align to TRBD2. The trim removed 0 bases at V and 3 bases at J, leaving 0 bases unmatched. CDR3 length equals 15 residues. Germline V gene data show CDR1 as SGHRS and CDR2 as YFSETQ. In nucleotides, the CDR3 is TGCGCCAGCAGCTTGGGGACTAGCGGGAAAGAGACCCAGTACTTC. Translation gives CASSLGTSGKETQYF.

The chain joins TRBV11-2 to TRBJ1-6; 7 bases are a match to TRBD1. Trimming removed 0 bases from V and 4 bases from J; junction bases left unmatched: 9. The CDR3 has 18 residues. Germline V gene lookup returns CDR1 SGHAT and CDR2 FQNNGV. The CDR3 nucleotides are TGTGCCAGCAGCTTAGATGGGACAGAGAGATTTTATAATTCACCCCTCCACTTT. Translation gives CASSLDGTERFYNSPLHF.

The V gene is TRBV7-3, the J gene TRBJ2-3, with 11 bases identical to TRBD2. Germline CDR1 and CDR2: SGHTA and FQGTGA. V lost 1 base to trimming and J lost 0 bases; unmatched junction nucleotides: 6. The CDR3 runs 18 residues. The CDR3 nucleotides are TGTGCCAGCAGCTTAAGAGCGTGGACTAGCGGGAGCACAGATACGCAGTATTTT. Protein sequence: CASSLRAWTSGSTDTQYF.

The V call is TRBV6-6, the J call TRBJ2-7; TRBD2 aligns across 12 bases. Germline CDR1 is MNHNY and CDR2 is SVGAGI (reference sequence). The J segment lost 6 bases and the V segment lost 0 bases, leaving 6 bases of the junction unmatched. The CDR3 loop spans 16 amino acids. The CDR3 spells CASSYSGLAGGGEQYV. For the CDR3, the DNA is TGTGCCAGCAGTTACTCGGGGCTAGCGGGAGGGGGCGAGCAGTACGTC.

This sequence joins TRBV12-5 and TRBJ1-1; unclear D gene. Trimming cost V 8 bases and J 1 base, with 11 bases left between them. This CDR3 region has 13 residues. The V gene's germline CDR1 is LGHNT and CDR2 FRNRAP. CDR3 in DNA: TGTGCTAGTCGACCTGACAAGAACACTGAAGCTTTCTTT. Protein: CASRPDKNTEAFF.

V is TRBV5-1 and J is TRBJ1-5; 7 nucleotides agree with TRBD1. V lost 3 bases, J lost 1 base, and 1 base stayed unmatched. The CDR3 length is 14 residues. Per germline, CDR1 SGHRS and CDR2 YFSETQ. The CDR3 region has the DNA TGCGCCAGCAGCTCGGGACAGAGCAATCAGCCCCAGCATTTT. It specifies CASSSGQSNQPQHF.

This clone has just one count. The V call is TRBV12-5, the J call TRBJ1-5; no definite D call. Trimming pared 0 bases from V and 4 bases from J, leaving 16 bases between. CDR3 length: 17 amino acids. The germline CDR1 and CDR2 sequences are LGHNT and FRNRAP. The CDR3 DNA reads as TGTGCTAGTGGTTTGGTGTCTTATGAGGTTCCAAATCAGCCCCAGCATTTT. This codes for CASGLVSYEVPNQPQHF.

The rearrangement links TRBV11-2 to TRBJ1-2; no clear D. Germline V gives CDR1 SGHAT, CDR2 FQNNGV. The CDR3 runs 15 residues. Between the trimmed V and J ends, which lost 0 bases and 7 bases, there was a span of 15 bases. The CDR3 nucleotides read TGTGCCAGCAGCTTAGATGCGACAATTGTGAGTGGCTACACCTTC. Amino acids: CASSLDATIVSGYTF.

This clone was detected only a few times. The rearrangement uses TRBV7-6 and TRBJ2-6; 8 nucleotides agree with TRBD1. The CDR3 contains 19 residues. Per the germline V gene, CDR1 is SGHVS and CDR2 is FNYEAQ. V was clipped by 2 bases and J by 1 base; unmatched bases: 10. In DNA, the CDR3 is TGTGCCAGCAGCTTATTGTCCGGGACAGGAGCTTCTGGGGCCAACGTCCTGACTTTC. Translation gives CASSLLSGTGASGANVLTF.